Sequencing of this T cell receptor (beta chain) was carried out in a study of T cells in Graves' hyperthyroidism and ophthalmopathy. This clonotype was observed a handful of times. Trimming left V 2 bases short and J 7 bases short, with 15 bases between. CDR1 MNHEY and CDR2 SMNVEV come from the germline V gene (reference sequence). CDR3 length equals 16 residues. Amplification targeted TCR beta CDR3 regions from RNA transcripts. HTBI primers were employed in a first-round RT-PCR of the TCR CDR3. TCRdb analysed the multiplex PCR reads with MiXCR anew, one entry per CDR3 protein. This table holds about 690,000 distinct CDR3 sequences, roughly 17% found once.

Sequenced: blood. This chain uses TRBV27 with TRBJ1-6; a weak D match, TRBD1 (5 bases). The clonotype originates from a man aged 50 or older with Graves' hyperthyroidism. DNA of the CDR3: TGTGCCAGCAGTTTAAGCCTGACAGCGGCAAATTCACCCCTCCACTTT. Translated, it gives CASSLSLTAANSPLHF.